This T cell receptor beta chain was identified in a study of beta chain features in type 1 diabetes. Overall study results and limits: Insertions at VDJ junctions were less frequent in type 1 diabetes patients. These patients also deleted more nucleotides at the same junctions. All four CD4+ subsets from Type 1 diabetes patients carried moderately but significantly shorter TCRB CDR3s.

This clone has more than one count but fewer than ten. What it binds is unknown. The germline gene is not matched at one end of the junction; a read error may be the cause. Cells sorted by CD45RO/CCR7/CD25/CD127/CD95/CD27 comprised CD4+ naive, central memory, regulatory and stem cell-like memory cells. Every bit of the isolated RNA underwent reverse transcription, so sequencing read expressed TCRB transcripts. Here immunoSEQ multiplex PCR was the method, and the copy in TCRdb shows in-frame clones only, minus some. Of hundreds of thousands of clones listed, 11% to 15% are singletons. Germline values: CDR1 MNHEY, CDR2 SVGAGI. The CDR3 covers 13 residues.

V gene TRBV6-5 combines with J gene TRBJ1-4, with 7 bases fitting TRBD1. The TCR sequence derives from a young man with type 1 diabetes. Sequenced: naive CD4+ T cells from blood. The CDR3, as DNA: TGTGCCAGCAGCAAGCGAAGCGGAGGGACAGCGAACTTT. Translating gives CASSKRSGGTANF.